The following is a TCR beta chain sequence with its context. The table came from immunoSEQ multiplex PCR; TCRdb's copy has only in-frame clones and leaves some out. The sample holds roughly 280,000 clones, 80% to 90% seen once. These data originate in a study of cytomegalovirus exposure and HLA in healthy donors. The sequence came from a woman aged 18-30 years in good health and CMV-seronegative. Sequencing was carried out using PBMCs.

CDR3: CASSPTYSTGNTEAFF. The CDR3 DNA sequence: TGTGCCAGCTCACCTACCTATTCGACAGGGAACACTGAAGCTTTCTTT. The chain carries TRBV18 and TRBJ1-1; a possible D gene is TRBD1 (6 bases). The CDR3 runs 16 residues. Per the germline V gene, CDR1 is KGHSH and CDR2 is LQKENI. V was trimmed by 3 bases and J by 1 base, leaving 15 bases between them.